The TCR beta chain under discussion was sequenced for a study of blood T cell repertoires in COVID-19. Study overall: T cells, B-cell-depleted T cells, or PBMCs provided the cDNA or gDNA that served as material.

The V end lost 6 bases, the J end lost 6 bases, and 14 bases lay between the germline ends. CDR3 length: 13 amino acids. Sequencing was performed with immunoSEQ multiplex PCR; in TCRdb, only in-frame clones are kept and a portion is missing. The sample contains some 160,000 clones, around 85% of which appear only once. Sequencing used peripheral blood. The chain is built from TRBV12-3 or TRBV12-4 and TRBJ2-5; D perhaps matches TRBD2 (5 bases). This TCR was recovered from a woman in her 70s with acute or convalescent COVID-19. The CDR3 DNA reads TGTGCCAGCAGATCCAGGACTTACCAGACCCAGTACTTC. Translated: CASRSRTYQTQYF.